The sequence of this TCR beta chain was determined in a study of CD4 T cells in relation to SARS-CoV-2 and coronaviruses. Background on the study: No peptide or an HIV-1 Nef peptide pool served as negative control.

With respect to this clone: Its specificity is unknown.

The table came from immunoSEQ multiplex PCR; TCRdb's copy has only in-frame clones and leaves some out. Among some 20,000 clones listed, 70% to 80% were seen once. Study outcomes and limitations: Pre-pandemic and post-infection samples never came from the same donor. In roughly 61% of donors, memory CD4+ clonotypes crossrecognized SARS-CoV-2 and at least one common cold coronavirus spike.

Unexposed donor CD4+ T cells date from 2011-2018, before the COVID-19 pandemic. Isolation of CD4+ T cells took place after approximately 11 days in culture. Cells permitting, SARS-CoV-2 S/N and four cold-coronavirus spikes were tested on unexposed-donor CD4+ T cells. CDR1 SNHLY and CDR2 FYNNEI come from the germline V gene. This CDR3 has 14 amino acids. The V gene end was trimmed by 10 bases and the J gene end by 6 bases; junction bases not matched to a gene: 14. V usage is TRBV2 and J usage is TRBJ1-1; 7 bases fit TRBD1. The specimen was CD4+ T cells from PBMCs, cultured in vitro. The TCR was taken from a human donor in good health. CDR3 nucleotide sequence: TGTGCCACCCGACCGACAGGGCCCATGGCTGAAGCTTTCTTT. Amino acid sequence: CATRPTGPMAEAFF.